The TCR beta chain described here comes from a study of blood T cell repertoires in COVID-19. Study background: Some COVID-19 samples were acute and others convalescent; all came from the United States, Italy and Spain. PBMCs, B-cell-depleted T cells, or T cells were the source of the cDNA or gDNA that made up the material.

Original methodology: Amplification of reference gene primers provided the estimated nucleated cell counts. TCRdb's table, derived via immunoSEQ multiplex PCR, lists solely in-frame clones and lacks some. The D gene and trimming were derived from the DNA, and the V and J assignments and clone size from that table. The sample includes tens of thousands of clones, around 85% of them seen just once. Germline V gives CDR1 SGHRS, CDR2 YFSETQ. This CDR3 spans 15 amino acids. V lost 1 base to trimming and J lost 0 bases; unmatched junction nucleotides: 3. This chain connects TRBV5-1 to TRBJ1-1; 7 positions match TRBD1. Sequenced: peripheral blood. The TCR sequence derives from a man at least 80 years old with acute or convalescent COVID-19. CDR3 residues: CASSLQGGLNTEAFF. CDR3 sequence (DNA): TGCGCCAGCAGCTTGCAGGGGGGATTGAACACTGAAGCTTTCTTT.